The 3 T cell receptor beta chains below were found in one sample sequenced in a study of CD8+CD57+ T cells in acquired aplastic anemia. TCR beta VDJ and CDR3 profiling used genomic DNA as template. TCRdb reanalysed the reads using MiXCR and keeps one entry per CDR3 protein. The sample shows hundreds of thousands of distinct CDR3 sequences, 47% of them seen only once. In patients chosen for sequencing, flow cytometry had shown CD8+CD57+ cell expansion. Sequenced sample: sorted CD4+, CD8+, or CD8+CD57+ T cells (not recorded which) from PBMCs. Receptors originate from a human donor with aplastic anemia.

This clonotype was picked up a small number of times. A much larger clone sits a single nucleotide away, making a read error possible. The chain's CDR3 is CSARDDRGAFF. The CDR3, as DNA: TGCAGTGCTAGAGATGACAGGGGAGCTTTCTTT. V and J are TRBV20-1 and TRBJ1-1; 8 bases map to TRBD1. CDR3 length: 11 amino acids. Germline assignment: CDR1 DFQATT and CDR2 SNEGSKA (reference sequence). V shed 0 bases, J shed 10 bases, and the junction held 1 base outside the gene matches.

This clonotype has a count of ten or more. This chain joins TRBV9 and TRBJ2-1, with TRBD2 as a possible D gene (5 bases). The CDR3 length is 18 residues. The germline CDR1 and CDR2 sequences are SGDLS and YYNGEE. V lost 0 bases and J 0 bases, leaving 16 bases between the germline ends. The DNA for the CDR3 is TGTGCCAGCAGCGTAGTGGGAGCGGCTAGAAGCTCCTACAATGAGCAGTTCTTC. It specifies CASSVVGAARSSYNEQFF.

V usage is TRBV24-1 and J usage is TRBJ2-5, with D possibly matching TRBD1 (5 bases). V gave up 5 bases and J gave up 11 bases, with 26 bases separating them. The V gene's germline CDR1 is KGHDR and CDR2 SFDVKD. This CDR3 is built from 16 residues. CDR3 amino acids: CATSGLGVTAGNEQYF. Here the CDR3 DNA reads TGTGCCACCAGTGGCCTAGGGGTGACCGCCGGCAATGAGCAGTACTTC.